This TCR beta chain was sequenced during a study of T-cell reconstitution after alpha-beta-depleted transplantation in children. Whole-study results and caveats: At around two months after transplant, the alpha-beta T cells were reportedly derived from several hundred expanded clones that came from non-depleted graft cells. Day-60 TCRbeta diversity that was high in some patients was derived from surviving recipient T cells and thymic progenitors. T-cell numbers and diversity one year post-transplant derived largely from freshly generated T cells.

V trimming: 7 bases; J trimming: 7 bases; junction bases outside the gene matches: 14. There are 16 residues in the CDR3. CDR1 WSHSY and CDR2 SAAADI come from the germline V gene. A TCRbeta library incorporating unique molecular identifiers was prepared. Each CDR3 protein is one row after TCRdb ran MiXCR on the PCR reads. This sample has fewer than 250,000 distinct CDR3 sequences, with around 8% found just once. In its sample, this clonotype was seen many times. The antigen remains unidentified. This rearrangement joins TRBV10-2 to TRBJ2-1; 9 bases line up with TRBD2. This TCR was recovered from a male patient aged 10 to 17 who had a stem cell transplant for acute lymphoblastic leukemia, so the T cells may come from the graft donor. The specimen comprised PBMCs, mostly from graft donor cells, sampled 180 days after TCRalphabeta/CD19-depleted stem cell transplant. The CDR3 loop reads CASMGSAGGPVNEQFF. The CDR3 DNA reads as TGCGCCAGCATGGGGAGCGCGGGAGGGCCGGTTAATGAGCAGTTCTTC.